This T cell receptor (beta chain) was recorded in a study of OX40 agonist ivuxolimab in advanced cancers. Looking at the study overall: Ivuxolimab, which targeted the costimulatory receptor OX40 (CD134), was an agonistic, fully human IgG2 monoclonal antibody. Intravenous ivuxolimab was administered to patients every 2 weeks at six dose levels: 0.01, 0.1, 0.3, 1.5, 3 and 10 mg/kg. Among the roughly 52 dose-escalation patients, approximately 20 had hepatocellular carcinoma, around 15 melanoma, 9 renal cell carcinoma and 9 head and neck cancer. In the dose-escalation cohort, nearly 85% of patients were male, and the mean age was 60 years with a range of roughly 23 to 90. Prior anti-PD-1, anti-PD-L1 or anti-CTLA-4 therapy was permitted, and checkpoint inhibitors had been received by around 39% of dose-escalation patients. Partial responses occurred in three dose-escalation patients, of whom one had hepatocellular carcinoma and two had cutaneous melanoma. The purpose of peripheral TCRbeta sequencing was to test whether ivuxolimab changed TCR sequence diversity and led to clonal T-cell expansion. The paper describes the monotherapy dose-escalation part (N of about 47 patients) of the phase I trial of ivuxolimab.

With respect to this clone: This clone's antigen is unknown. Base qualities are not at hand, and no much larger clone is one base apart.

Study-wide findings and limitations: After ivuxolimab, more expanded clones were found on average in CD8+ T cells than in CD4+ T cells. Which antigens the clonally expanded peripheral T cells were specific for was not determined. At doses of 0.1 to 3.0 mg/kg, clonal expansion of both CD4+ and CD8+ blood T cells was observed from baseline to week 6. Low levels of normalized T-cell clonal expansion were also seen in some patients who did not respond. In the 0.1-3.0 mg/kg groups, partial responders were among the patients with the lowest normalized peripheral clonal expansion, particularly in CD8+ T cells.

Patients with a history of autoimmune disease or receiving systemic immunosuppression were excluded from the trial. Peripheral blood for TCR sequencing was collected from all dose cohorts at baseline, on cycle 4 day 1, and on cycle 7 day 1. Samples came from an open-label, multicenter, first-in-human phase I dose-escalation trial of ivuxolimab. The trial enrolled adults with locally advanced or metastatic head and neck squamous cell, hepatocellular, melanoma or renal cell carcinoma. Before TCR sequencing, CD4+ T cells and CD8+ T cells were sorted from peripheral blood as separate populations. To sequence the TCRbeta CDR3 region, genomic DNA was isolated from the sorted cells. The immunoSEQ Assay was used to sequence the TCRbeta CDR3 regions. This is the immuneACCESS table as TCRdb keeps it, with only in-frame sequences that have V and J called. A part of the clones is gone; compared with another copy, unresolved V genes explain less than half, and the rest is unexplained. This sample gives 94,000 or so clones in total; under 85% of them show up just once. The top ten clonotypes cover 4.5% to 6% of the sample.

The germline V gene provides CDR1 SGHTA and CDR2 FQGNSA. V and J lose 5 bases and 8 bases, and a span of 18 bases separates them. The CDR3 runs 15 residues from the cysteine to the phenylalanine. Just the 45-base CDR3 DNA is kept, in frame starting at base 1. The TCR originated in an adult with an advanced solid tumor such as melanoma, head and neck, liver or kidney cancer. Recombination connected TRBV7-2 to TRBJ1-4; TRBD1 might be the D gene, on 6 matching bases. The material sequenced was CD4+ or CD8+ T cells sorted from blood, taken in a trial of the OX40 agonist ivuxolimab. DNA sequence: TGTGCCAGCAGCCCTCGGCGGGCAGGGGAGGAAAAACTGTTTTTT. Translated, this gives CASSPRRAGEEKLFF.